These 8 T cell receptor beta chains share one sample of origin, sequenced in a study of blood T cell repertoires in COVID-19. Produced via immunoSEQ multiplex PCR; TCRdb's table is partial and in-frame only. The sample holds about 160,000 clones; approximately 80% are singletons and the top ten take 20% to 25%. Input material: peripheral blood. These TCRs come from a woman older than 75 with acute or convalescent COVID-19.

The CDR3 sequence: CAISRTSGYNEQFF. In DNA form, the CDR3 reads TGTGCCATCAGTCGGACTAGCGGGTACAATGAGCAGTTCTTC. This rearrangement joins TRBV10-3 to TRBJ2-1; 11 bases align to TRBD2. The CDR3 runs 14 residues. After removal of 5 bases from V and 4 bases from J, the junction contained 1 base not matched to a gene. The V gene's germline CDR1 is ENHRY and CDR2 SYGVKD.

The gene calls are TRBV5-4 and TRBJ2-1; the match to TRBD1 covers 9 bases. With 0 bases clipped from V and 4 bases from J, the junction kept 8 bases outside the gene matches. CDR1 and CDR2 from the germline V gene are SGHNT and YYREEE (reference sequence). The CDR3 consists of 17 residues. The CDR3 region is CASSLGGPGQGYNEQFF. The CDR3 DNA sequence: TGTGCCAGCAGCTTGGGCGGACCGGGACAGGGATACAATGAGCAGTTCTTC.

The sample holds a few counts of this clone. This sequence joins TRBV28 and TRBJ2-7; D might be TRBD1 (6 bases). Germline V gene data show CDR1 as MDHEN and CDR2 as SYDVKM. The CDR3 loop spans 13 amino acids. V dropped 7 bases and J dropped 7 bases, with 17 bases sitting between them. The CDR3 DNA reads TGTGCCAGCACCATAGGACAGTACGGGGAGCAGTACTTC. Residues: CASTIGQYGEQYF.

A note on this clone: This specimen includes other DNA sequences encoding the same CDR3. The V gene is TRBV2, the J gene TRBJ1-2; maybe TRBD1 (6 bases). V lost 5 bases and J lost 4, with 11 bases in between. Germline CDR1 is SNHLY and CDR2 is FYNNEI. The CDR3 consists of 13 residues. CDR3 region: CASSPDRGYGYTF. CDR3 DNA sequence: TGTGCCAGCAGTCCGGACAGAGGCTATGGCTACACCTTC.

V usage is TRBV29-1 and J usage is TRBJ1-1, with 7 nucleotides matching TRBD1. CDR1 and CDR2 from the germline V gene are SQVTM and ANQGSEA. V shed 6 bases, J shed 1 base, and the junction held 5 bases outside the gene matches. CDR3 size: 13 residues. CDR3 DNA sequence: TGCAGCGTGTCAGGACAGGCGAACACTGAAGCTTTCTTT. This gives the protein CSVSGQANTEAFF.

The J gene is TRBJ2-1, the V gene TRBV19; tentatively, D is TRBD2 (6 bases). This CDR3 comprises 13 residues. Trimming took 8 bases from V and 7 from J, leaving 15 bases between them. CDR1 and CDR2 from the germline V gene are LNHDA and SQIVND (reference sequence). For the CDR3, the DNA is TGTGCCAGTTTGGACTATGATCGGAATGAGCAGTTCTTC. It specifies CASLDYDRNEQFF.

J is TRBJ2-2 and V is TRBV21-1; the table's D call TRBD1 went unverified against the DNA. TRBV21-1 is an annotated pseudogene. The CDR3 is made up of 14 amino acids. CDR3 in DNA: TGTGCCAGCAGCATAGGACAGGGGCCCGGGGAGCTGTTTTTT. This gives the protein CASSIGQGPGELFF.

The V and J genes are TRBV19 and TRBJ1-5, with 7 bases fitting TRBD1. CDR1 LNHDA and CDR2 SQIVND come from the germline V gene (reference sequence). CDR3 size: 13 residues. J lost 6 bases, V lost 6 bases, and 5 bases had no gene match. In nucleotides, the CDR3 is TGTGCCAGTAGGAATCAGGGGGGTCAGCCCCAGCATTTT. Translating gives CASRNQGGQPQHF.